These 7 T cell receptor beta chains originate from one sample sequenced in a study of PD-1 blockade in classical Hodgkin lymphoma. The time point is: cycle 4 day 1 (C4D1), after less than 7 weeks of nivolumab. There was relapse after autologous stem cell transplantation in every patient, and there was variation in brentuximab vedotin exposure. Here immunoSEQ multiplex PCR was the method, and the copy in TCRdb shows in-frame clones only, minus some. The sample includes 100,000 or so clones, over 85% of them seen just once. The specimen was peripheral blood mononuclear cells (PBMCs), collected before the fourth cycle of nivolumab. The receptors were gathered from a human donor with classical Hodgkin lymphoma.

J is TRBJ2-7 and V is TRBV9; TRBD2 matches 8 bases. The CDR3 is 14 residues long. In germline, CDR1 is SGDLS, CDR2 YYNGEE. The V segment lost 4 bases and the J segment 6 bases; nucleotides outside the gene matches: 9. DNA of the CDR3: TGTGCCAGCAGCCTCCACCTTAGCGGGGTCGAGCAGTACTTC. It encodes CASSLHLSGVEQYF.

The chain carries TRBV7-2 and TRBJ2-7; D is ambiguous. The germline V gene encodes CDR1 SGHTA and CDR2 FQGNSA. The V and J ends lost 5 bases and 4 bases respectively, with 18 bases between them. The CDR3 has 15 residues. CDR3: CASSLLPSLGYEQYF. The CDR3 DNA reads as TGTGCCAGCAGCCTCCTTCCCTCCTTGGGGTACGAGCAGTACTTC.

The chain's CDR3 is CSVPGTSWETQYF. CDR3 nucleotides: TGCAGCGTCCCCGGGACTAGCTGGGAGACCCAGTACTTC. This sequence joins TRBV29-1 and TRBJ2-5, with 9 bases aligning to TRBD2. V lost 6 bases, J lost 5 bases, and 7 bases stayed unmatched. This CDR3 is 13 amino acids long. The V gene's germline CDR1 is SQVTM and CDR2 ANQGSEA.

V gene TRBV5-8 combines with J gene TRBJ1-1, with D possibly being TRBD1 (5 bases). CDR3 length: 15 amino acids. Germline CDR1 is SGHTS and CDR2 is YDEGEE. V shed 4 bases and J shed 3 bases, with 16 bases lying between them. For the CDR3, the DNA is TGTGCCAGCAGCCCAAATGGGGCGGCTTACACTGAAGCTTTCTTT. Translating gives CASSPNGAAYTEAFF.

The chain combines TRBV27 with TRBJ2-1; D tentatively reads TRBD1 or TRBD2 (5 bases each). The CDR3 spans 15 residues. CDR1 and CDR2 (germline): MNHEY, SMNVEV (reference sequence). With 8 bases removed from V and 10 bases from J, the gap between germline ends came to 24 bases. CDR3 coding DNA: TGTGCCAGCCTAGGTTGGGGGACGGATCGCGAGGAGCAGTTCTTC. It translates to CASLGWGTDREEQFF.

CDR3 sequence (DNA): TGTGCCAGCAGCCCAGGTGGGAGTCAGGAGGAGACCCAGTACTTC. This gives the protein CASSPGGSQEETQYF. The V and J genes are TRBV11-2 and TRBJ2-5; weak D call: TRBD2 (5 bases). V lost 5 bases, J lost 5 bases, and 18 bases lay in between. The germline V gene has CDR1 SGHAT and CDR2 FQNNGV. The CDR3 runs to 15 residues.

The chain links TRBV30 to TRBJ2-2; unclear D gene. CDR1 GTSNPN and CDR2 SVGIG come from the germline V gene (reference sequence). CDR3 length: 13 residues. V was pared by 4 bases and J by 0 bases, with 6 bases between. CDR3 loop: CAWKSPNTGELFF. CDR3 DNA: TGTGCCTGGAAGTCCCCGAACACCGGGGAGCTGTTTTTT. The complete variable domain, with remaining parts taken from reference TRBV30 and TRBJ2-2, reads SQTIHQWPATLVQPVGSPLSLECTVEGTSNPNLYWYRQAAGRGLQLLFYSVGIGQISSEVPQNLSASRPQDRQFILSSKKLLLSDSGFYLCAWKSPNTGELFFGEGSRLTVL.